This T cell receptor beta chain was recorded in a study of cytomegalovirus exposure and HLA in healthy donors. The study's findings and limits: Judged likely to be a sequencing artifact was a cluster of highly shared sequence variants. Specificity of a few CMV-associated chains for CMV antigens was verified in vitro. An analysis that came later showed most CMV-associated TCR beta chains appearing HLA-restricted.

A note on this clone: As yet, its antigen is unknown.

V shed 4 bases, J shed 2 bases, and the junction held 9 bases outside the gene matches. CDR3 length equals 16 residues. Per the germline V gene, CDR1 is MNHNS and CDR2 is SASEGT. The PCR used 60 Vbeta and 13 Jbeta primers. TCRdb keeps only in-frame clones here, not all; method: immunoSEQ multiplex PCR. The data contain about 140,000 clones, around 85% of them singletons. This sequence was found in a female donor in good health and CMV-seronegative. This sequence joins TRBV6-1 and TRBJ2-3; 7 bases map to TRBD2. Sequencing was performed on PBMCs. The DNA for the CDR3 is TGTGCCAGCAGTGGAACTTCAGCGGGGACCACAGATACGCAGTATTTT. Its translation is CASSGTSAGTTDTQYF.